Each of the 8 T cell receptor beta chains below was sequenced from the same sample in a study of STAT5B mutations in CD4+ large granular lymphocyte leukemia. The repertoire was sequenced with immunoSEQ multiplex PCR; TCRdb's copy has only in-frame clones and lacks some. Of some 30,000 clones in the sample, approximately 69% were seen once. What was sequenced was CD4+ T cells from blood buffy coats. These receptors were taken from a human donor in good health.

The chain employs TRBV5-1 and TRBJ1-2; D is uncertain. This CDR3 has 15 residues. Germline CDR1 SGHRS, CDR2 YFSETQ. V dropped 4 bases and J dropped 2 bases, with 15 bases sitting between them. The CDR3 sequence: CASSPNSGHNYGYTF. As DNA, the CDR3 is TGCGCCAGCAGCCCCAATTCGGGCCACAACTATGGCTACACCTTC.

This chain links TRBV5-4 with TRBJ1-1; D is ambiguous. The CDR3 has 13 amino acids. Germline V gene sequence: CDR1 SGHNT, CDR2 YYREEE (reference sequence). V was cut by 4 bases and J by 1 base, with 8 bases left in between. CDR3 amino acids: CASSTPENTEAFF. Written as DNA, the CDR3 is TGTGCCAGCAGCACACCAGAGAACACTGAAGCTTTCTTT.

The genes are TRBV28 and TRBJ1-6; 12 nucleotides line up with TRBD1. With 5 bases clipped from V and 7 bases from J, the junction kept 12 bases outside the gene matches. Germline V gives CDR1 MDHEN, CDR2 SYDVKM. The CDR3 is 18 residues long. The CDR3 loop is CASSTSGQGARHNSPLHF. In DNA form, the CDR3 reads TGTGCCAGCAGTACCTCGGGACAGGGGGCAAGACACAATTCACCCCTCCACTTT.

V usage is TRBV19 and J usage is TRBJ1-1, with a tentative D call TRBD1 (5 bases). Germline V gene lookup returns CDR1 LNHDA and CDR2 SQIVND (reference sequence). This CDR3 region has 14 residues. Trimming removed 3 bases at V and 6 bases at J, with 14 bases between. The CDR3 spells CASSMGREGSEAFF. The CDR3 DNA is TGTGCCAGTAGTATGGGGCGGGAGGGTTCTGAAGCTTTCTTT. The complete variable domain, with remaining parts taken from reference TRBV19 and TRBJ1-1, reads DGGITQSPKYLFRKEGQNVTLSCEQNLNHDAMYWYRQDPGQGLRLIYYSQIVNDFQKGDIAEGYSVSREKKESFPLTVTSAQKNPTAFYLCASSMGREGSEAFFGQGTRLTVV.

This chain connects TRBV2 to TRBJ1-2, with TRBD1 identical over 7 bases. Germline V gene data show CDR1 as SNHLY and CDR2 as FYNNEI. The CDR3 extends over 13 amino acids. V lost 2 bases to trimming and J lost 3 bases; unmatched junction nucleotides: 0. CDR3 sequence reads: CASSEQGDYGYTF. The CDR3 region has the DNA TGTGCCAGCAGTGAACAGGGGGACTATGGCTACACCTTC.

This clone was detected once. V and J are TRBV28 and TRBJ1-1, with TRBD1 identical over 10 bases. V shed 9 bases, J shed 10 bases, and the junction held 11 bases outside the gene matches. Looked up from germline, CDR1 is MDHEN and CDR2 is SYDVKM. This CDR3 is 13 amino acids long. The DNA for the CDR3 is TGTGCCAGTAGGGGGACAGGGGTCCTCAGAGCTTTCTTT. This translates into CASRGTGVLRAFF.

This clone has only a few counts. V and J are TRBV10-3 and TRBJ1-1; D unclear. Looked up from germline, CDR1 is ENHRY and CDR2 is SYGVKD. This CDR3 has 13 residues. V was clipped by 7 bases and J by 0 bases, with 9 bases between them. The CDR3 loop reads CAINAGLNTEAFF. Written as DNA, the CDR3 is TGTGCCATCAATGCAGGCTTGAACACTGAAGCTTTCTTT.

The CDR3: CASSLGPSGGSDTQYF. In nucleotides, the CDR3 is TGCGCCAGCAGCTTGGGCCCTAGCGGGGGCTCGGATACGCAGTATTTT. This sequence joins TRBV5-1 and TRBJ2-3, with 10 positions matching TRBD2. The V gene's germline CDR1 is SGHRS and CDR2 YFSETQ. The junction had 7 bases not matched to a gene; V was cut back by 0 bases and J by 6 bases. The CDR3 has 16 residues.